This paragraph covers one T cell receptor beta chain sequence. This clonotype appeared many times. Its antigen target is currently unknown. No base quality information exists; no much larger clone differs at one position. The TCR beta CDR3 regions were amplified from RNA transcripts. A first-round RT-PCR of the TCR CDR3 used the HTBI primer set with the Qiagen OneStep RT-PCR kit. Libraries were constructed in a second round of multiplex PCR, after which size selection and purification were performed. The libraries were sequenced on an Illumina HiSeq2000 using paired-end 100 bp reads. On the authors' methods: SOAPnuke was used to process the raw data, throwing out any read that contained adapters or uncalled bases, had a mean Phred below 15, or lacked an exact constant-primer or identifier match. High-quality paired reads were merged with COPE v1.2.5, and unique nucleotide sequences were defined as clonotypes. Clonotypes were aligned to IMGT TRBV, TRBD and TRBJ reference segments using MiTCR v1.1. Analysis was restricted to V-J combinations with a frequency above 0.0001, which covered about 99% of repertoires. A TCS score was defined as the ratio between F50 (clonal expansion) and ExV (chaos), using BLOSUM62-based TCRdist between CDR3 peptides within each V-J. Welch's t-statistics and random forest reduced 450 to 600 V-J features to roughly 13, which were used in a naive Bayes classifier (R e1071). TCRdb reran the public reads through fastp at Q25 and MiXCR, keeping productive beta chains. Identical CDR3 proteins give one entry, which carries the most common genes and DNA. V and J calls and clone size were set by TCRdb, not the authors. A total of hundreds of thousands of distinct CDR3 sequences appear in this sample, 14% of them only once. The biggest ten clones account for about 10% of the sample.

This sample was included in a study of T cells in Graves' hyperthyroidism and ophthalmopathy (dated by TCRdb to between 2019 and 2020). Looking at the study overall: Peripheral blood samples were taken at the time of initial diagnosis, prior to any treatment. TCR V-J signatures able to tell the groups apart were searched for in a discovery cohort of 90 to 100 patients, of whom 43 had Graves' ophthalmopathy and about 60 had stable Graves' hyperthyroidism. An independent validation cohort of 18 to 20 hyperthyroidism patients and roughly 16 patients who later progressed to ophthalmopathy tested prospective prediction of ophthalmopathy. For training and testing, the 100 or so patients in the discovery cohort were randomly divided in a 7:3 ratio. The study also compared thyroid tissue and blood T-cell repertoires from roughly 6 Graves' hyperthyroidism patients. After sampling, hyperthyroidism patients received methimazole starting at 30 mg daily, and ophthalmopathy patients received high-dose intravenous methylprednisolone. TCR Vbeta CDR3 sequencing of roughly 140 peripheral blood samples (43 ophthalmopathy, 70 to 85 hyperthyroidism and around 17 progressor patients) is reported in the paper. Overall study outcomes, separate from this receptor: Sample size was not statistically predetermined, and investigators were not blinded to group allocation. Most expanded thyroid clonotypes (frequency above 0.001) were also detected in blood, suggesting blood repertoires may reflect thyroid immune responses. Ophthalmopathy was separated from stable hyperthyroidism by a 13 V-J signature model, with around 90% sensitivity and about 81% specificity obtained in cross-validation and 80%/75% obtained in testing. During validation, the model predicted progression to ophthalmopathy a median of approximately 7 months ahead of onset, with almost 71% sensitivity and roughly 72% specificity.

The CDR3, from cysteine to phenylalanine, totals 11 residues. Only CDR3 DNA remains: 33 bases, in frame from the first base. V is pared back by 7 bases and J by 10 bases, with 14 bases lying between the germline termini. CDR1 and CDR2, looked up from the germline V gene (reference sequence), are GTSNPN and SVGIG. A patient counted as having stable Graves' hyperthyroidism if no progression to ophthalmopathy occurred over 18 months of follow-up. Hyperthyroidism patients were newly diagnosed, had a disease duration of under 2 months, and were aged 18 to 65 years. Any patient with an uncontrolled infection, another autoimmune disease, pregnancy or lactation was excluded. Diagnoses were established on the basis of clinical symptoms, serum thyroxine and TRAb, thyroid ultrasound, and orbital computed tomography. PBMCs were isolated from approximately 10 ml of fresh peripheral blood by Ficoll-Paque density gradient centrifugation. Total RNA was extracted using Trizol reagent, and RNA quality was assessed on an Agilent 2100 Bioanalyzer.

The receptor was isolated from a woman in her late teens or twenties with Graves' hyperthyroidism. The rearranged segments are TRBV30 and TRBJ2-1, with TRBD2 as a weak D call on 5 bases. Sequenced material: blood. The CDR3 here reads CALVGGYEQFF. The DNA sequence is given as TGTGCCTTGGTCGGCGGGTACGAGCAGTTCTTC. Reference TRBV30 and TRBJ2-1 proteins supply the regions before and after the CDR3; the full variable domain is: SQTIHQWPATLVQPVGSPLSLECTVEGTSNPNLYWYRQAAGRGLQLLFYSVGIGQISSEVPQNLSASRPQDRQFILSSKKLLLSDSGFYLCALVGGYEQFFGPGTRLTVL.